The 8 T cell receptor beta chains reported below all come from one sample, sequenced in a study of blood T cell repertoires in COVID-19. TCRdb's copy holds only in-frame clones and misses some; the assay was immunoSEQ multiplex PCR. This table holds 200,000 to 300,000 clones, about 83% found once. The material sequenced was peripheral blood. These TCRs come from a human donor in a cohort sampled during active COVID-19.

The chain uses TRBV18 and TRBJ2-5, with D possibly TRBD1 on 5 matching bases. Germline CDR1 is KGHSH and CDR2 is LQKENI. The CDR3 has 15 residues. V lost 0 bases, J lost 5 bases, and 13 bases lay in between. The CDR3 coding sequence is TGTGCCAGCTCACCACCGAAGGGGCCTCGGGAGACCCAGTACTTC. It is translated as CASSPPKGPRETQYF. Looking up the rest from reference TRBV18 and TRBJ2-5 gives the full variable domain: NAGVMQNPRHLVRRRGQEARLRCSPMKGHSHVYWYRQLPEEGLKFMVYLQKENIIDESGMPKERFSAEFPKEGPSILRIQQVVRGDSAAYFCASSPPKGPRETQYFGPGTRLLVL.

The CDR3 loop is CASLGQGNGYTF. CDR3 bases: TGTGCCAGTCTCGGACAGGGCAACGGCTACACCTTC. This chain joins TRBV7-9 and TRBJ1-2, with 8 bases that match TRBD1. Unmatched junction bases numbered 8, after V lost 9 bases and J lost 8 bases. The CDR3 sequence is 12 residues long. Germline CDR1 SEHNR, CDR2 FQNEAQ (reference sequence).

The CDR3 DNA reads TGCGCCAGCAGCCAAGAACGAGTGACTAGCGGGGGGGCAACAGATACGCAGTATTTT. It translates to CASSQERVTSGGATDTQYF. The chain uses TRBV4-1 and TRBJ2-3; 14 positions agree with TRBD2. After removal of 0 bases from V and 3 bases from J, the junction contained 8 bases not matched to a gene. CDR3 length: 19 amino acids. Germline lookup yields CDR1 MGHRA and CDR2 YSYEKL.

The chain joins TRBV3-1 (or the pseudogene TRBV3-2) to TRBJ2-5; TRBD1 matches 10 bases. Per the germline V gene, CDR1 is LGHDT and CDR2 is YNNKEL (reference sequence). This CDR3 spans 19 amino acids. The V segment lost 2 bases and the J segment 6 bases; nucleotides outside the gene matches: 18. The CDR3 DNA is TGTGCCAGCAGCCAAAGCACCCCCGGGACAGGGGTAAGTGAAAAGACCCAGTACTTC. Translating gives CASSQSTPGTGVSEKTQYF.

This rearrangement joins TRBV19 to TRBJ1-2, with TRBD1 matching over 7 bases. Trimming took 0 bases from V and 4 from J; bases not matched to a gene: 2. This CDR3 is built from 14 residues. Germline CDR1 is LNHDA and CDR2 is SQIVND (reference sequence). CDR3 sequence: CASSIEDRFYGYTF. The CDR3 nucleotides are TGTGCCAGTAGTATAGAGGACAGGTTCTATGGCTACACCTTC.

The chain carries TRBV9 and TRBJ2-5, with 12 bases matching TRBD2. CDR3 size: 16 residues. V dropped 0 bases and J dropped 3; count of bases not matched to a gene: 3. The V gene's germline CDR1 is SGDLS and CDR2 YYNGEE. The DNA of the CDR3 is TGTGCCAGCAGCGTAGGCCCTAGCGGGGGGGAAGAGACCCAGTACTTC. This codes for CASSVGPSGGEETQYF.

The chain recombines TRBV28 with TRBJ2-7; 14 nucleotides line up with TRBD2. V dropped 4 bases and J dropped 11; count of bases not matched to a gene: 10. Germline lookup yields CDR1 MDHEN and CDR2 SYDVKM. The CDR3 is made up of 15 amino acids. The CDR3: CASSYGGTSGSLEYF. The CDR3 DNA is TGTGCCAGCAGTTATGGAGGGACTAGCGGGAGTTTAGAGTACTTC.

The chain recombines TRBV5-1 with TRBJ2-7, with 9 bases matching TRBD1. The germline gives CDR1 SGHRS, CDR2 YFSETQ. The ends lost 4 bases at V and 8 bases at J; junction bases unmatched: 7. The CDR3 spans 13 residues. The CDR3 sequence is CASSQDRGGKQYF. Here the CDR3 DNA reads TGCGCCAGCAGCCAGGACAGGGGCGGAAAGCAGTACTTC.